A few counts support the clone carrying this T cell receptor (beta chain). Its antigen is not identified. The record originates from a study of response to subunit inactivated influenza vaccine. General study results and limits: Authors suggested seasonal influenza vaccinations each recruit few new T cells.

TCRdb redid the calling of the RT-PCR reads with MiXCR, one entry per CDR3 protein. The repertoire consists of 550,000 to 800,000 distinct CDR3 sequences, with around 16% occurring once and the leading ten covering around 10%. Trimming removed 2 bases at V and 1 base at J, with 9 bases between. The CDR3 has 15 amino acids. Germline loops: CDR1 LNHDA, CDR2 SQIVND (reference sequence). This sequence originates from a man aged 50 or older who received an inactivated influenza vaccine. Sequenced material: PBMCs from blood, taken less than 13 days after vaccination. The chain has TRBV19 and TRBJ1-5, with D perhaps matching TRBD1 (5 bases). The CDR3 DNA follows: TGTGCCAGTAGTATATCAGGGTTGAGCAATCAGCCCCAGCATTTT. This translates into CASSISGLSNQPQHF.